What follows are 19 T cell receptor beta chains derived from one specimen sequenced in a study of PD-1 blockade in classical Hodgkin lymphoma. The time point is: cycle 4 day 1 (C4D1), after less than 7 weeks of nivolumab. Every single patient, without exception, relapsed after autologous stem cell transplantation, and brentuximab vedotin exposure varied. Profiling relied on immunoSEQ multiplex PCR, and the TCRdb table lists in-frame clones only, not all of them. The sample has about 24,000 clones, around 84% seen once; the top ten hold approximately 6.2%. Material: peripheral blood mononuclear cells (PBMCs), obtained before the fourth cycle of nivolumab. The receptor set was obtained from a human donor with classical Hodgkin lymphoma.

The chain joins TRBV5-1 to TRBJ1-2; 7 positions match TRBD1. The CDR3 contains 15 residues. Germline V gives CDR1 SGHRS, CDR2 YFSETQ. The V gene end was trimmed by 4 bases and the J gene end by 0 bases; junction bases not matched to a gene: 6. This chain's CDR3 is CASSATGQSNYGYTF. The CDR3, as DNA: TGCGCCAGCAGCGCAACGGGACAGTCTAACTATGGCTACACCTTC.

The rearrangement joins TRBV18 to TRBJ2-5, with 8 bases aligning to TRBD2. CDR1 KGHSH and CDR2 LQKENI come from the germline V gene. The junction had 10 bases not matched to a gene; V was cut back by 4 bases and J by 6 bases. This CDR3 has 15 residues. The CDR3 coding sequence is TGTGCCAGCTCACGAGGACTAGCCGGGGAAAAGACCCAGTACTTC. Its protein product is CASSRGLAGEKTQYF.

The chain combines TRBV2 with TRBJ1-3; D is unclear. Trimming removed 1 base at V and 0 bases at J, with 7 bases between. CDR3 length: 15 residues. The germline V gene encodes CDR1 SNHLY and CDR2 FYNNEI. CDR3 sequence: CASSEEGSSGNTIYF. As DNA, the CDR3 is TGTGCCAGCAGTGAAGAAGGGAGCTCTGGAAACACCATATATTTT.

This clone was seen only once. V is TRBV5-4 and J is TRBJ1-4, with D hard to call. CDR1 is SGHNT, CDR2 YYREEE, per germline (reference sequence). Trimming left V 3 bases short and J 8 bases short, with 14 bases between. The CDR3 covers 14 residues. CDR3 sequence reads: CASSSAGALEKLFF. The CDR3 nucleotides are TGTGCCAGCAGCTCGGCAGGCGCACTAGAAAAACTGTTTTTT.

The chain carries TRBV4-3 and TRBJ2-1; no clear D gene. Germline V gene lookup returns CDR1 LGHNA and CDR2 YSLEER. V lost 1 base and J 4 bases, leaving 11 bases between the germline ends. The CDR3 length is 15 residues. For the CDR3, the DNA is TGCGCCAGCAGCCAAGGGGCTGGTAGGTACAATGAGCAGTTCTTC. This encodes CASSQGAGRYNEQFF.

J is TRBJ1-3 and V is TRBV5-6, with D tentatively TRBD1 (5 bases). CDR3 length: 14 amino acids. Germline V gene sequence: CDR1 SGHDT, CDR2 YYEEEE. V lost 1 base and J lost 8, with 13 bases in between. The CDR3 reads CASSLWGREYTIYF. As DNA, the CDR3 is TGTGCCAGCAGCTTGTGGGGCAGGGAATACACCATATATTTT.

The V gene is TRBV2, the J gene TRBJ2-7, with a tentative D call TRBD2 (6 bases). CDR3 size: 14 residues. The germline CDR1 and CDR2 sequences are SNHLY and FYNNEI. V was pared by 3 bases and J by 0 bases, with 9 bases between. The CDR3 sequence: CASSEEGGSYEQYF. The DNA for the CDR3 is TGTGCCAGCAGTGAGGAGGGTGGCTCCTACGAGCAGTACTTC.

The rearrangement joins TRBV30 to TRBJ2-3; 9 nucleotides line up with TRBD2. Trimming removed 5 bases from V and 3 bases from J; junction bases left unmatched: 3. Germline assignment: CDR1 GTSNPN and CDR2 SVGIG (reference sequence). CDR3 size: 13 residues. The CDR3 protein is CAWDSGRTDTQYF. In DNA, the CDR3 is TGTGCCTGGGATAGCGGGAGAACAGATACGCAGTATTTT.

The chain couples TRBV6-5 to TRBJ1-2, with D unclear. The CDR3 loop spans 13 amino acids. The germline gives CDR1 MNHEY, CDR2 SVGAGI. Between the trimmed V and J ends, which lost 4 bases and 3 bases, there was a span of 9 bases. The CDR3 DNA reads TGTGCCAGCAGTTGGGGTGAGGACTATGGCTACACCTTC. It encodes CASSWGEDYGYTF.

The rearrangement links TRBV6-6 to TRBJ2-7; no clear D gene. V dropped 0 bases and J dropped 2 bases, with 8 bases sitting between them. This CDR3 spans 14 amino acids. Germline CDR1 and CDR2: MNHNY and SVGAGI (reference sequence). The DNA of the CDR3 is TGTGCCAGCAGTTACTCTTCCCCTGCCTACGAGCAGTACTTC. Encoded protein: CASSYSSPAYEQYF.

The gene calls are TRBV10-3 and TRBJ2-3; D perhaps matches TRBD2 (6 bases). The CDR3 sequence is 14 residues long. Per the germline V gene, CDR1 is ENHRY and CDR2 is SYGVKD. Trimming removed 6 bases from V and 3 bases from J, with 13 bases in between. For the CDR3, the DNA is TGTGCCATCAGGAGGGAGGAAAGGACAGATACGCAGTATTTT. It specifies CAIRREERTDTQYF.

V gene TRBV7-9 combines with J gene TRBJ2-1; D unclear. V was trimmed by 2 bases and J by 7 bases, leaving 3 bases between them. CDR3 length: 11 amino acids. Germline V gene lookup returns CDR1 SEHNR and CDR2 FQNEAQ (reference sequence). This CDR3 reads CASSLINEQFF. The CDR3 DNA follows: TGTGCCAGCAGCTTAATAAATGAGCAGTTCTTC.

The chain uses TRBV11-2 and TRBJ1-3, with unresolved D. Deletions cut 6 bases from V and 2 bases from J, with 17 bases between. The CDR3 extends over 16 amino acids. Germline V gene sequence: CDR1 SGHAT, CDR2 FQNNGV. In DNA form, the CDR3 reads TGTGCCAGCAGTGGCGGGTGGCCCTCGACTGGAAACACCATATATTTT. Translation: CASSGGWPSTGNTIYF. Complete variable domain (other parts from reference TRBV11-2 and TRBJ1-3): EAGVAQSPRYKIIEKRQSVAFWCNPISGHATLYWYQQILGQGPKLLIQFQNNGVVDDSQLPKDRFSAERLKGVDSTLKIQPAKLEDSAVYLCASSGGWPSTGNTIYFGEGSWLTVV.

Written as DNA, the CDR3 is TGTGCCAGCTCACCTTTAGCGGTGCAAGAGACCCAGTACTTC. It translates to CASSPLAVQETQYF. The rearrangement joins TRBV18 to TRBJ2-5; tentative D call: TRBD2 (6 bases). Per the germline V gene, CDR1 is KGHSH and CDR2 is LQKENI. The V end was cut by 3 bases, the J end by 2 bases, with 10 bases between. The CDR3 length is 14 residues.

The chain recombines TRBV29-1 with TRBJ2-1; TRBD2 is a possible D gene (6 bases). Trimming pared 4 bases from V and 2 bases from J, leaving 12 bases between. Germline-derived CDR1 and CDR2 are SQVTM and ANQGSEA. CDR3 length equals 14 residues. Written as DNA, the CDR3 is TGCAGCGTTGGACGGGAGATCGCCTACAATGAGCAGTTCTTC. Translated: CSVGREIAYNEQFF.

The CDR3 DNA is TGTGCCACCCTTAGGCTAGCGGGAGCAACCGGGGAGCTGTTTTTT. Amino acid sequence: CATLRLAGATGELFF. The V and J genes are TRBV27 and TRBJ2-2; TRBD2 aligns across 10 bases. Germline V gene lookup returns CDR1 MNHEY and CDR2 SMNVEV (reference sequence). V shed 10 bases and J 5 bases; nucleotides not matched to a gene: 10. The CDR3 is 15 amino acids.

The gene calls are TRBV5-4 and TRBJ2-7; D is ambiguous. CDR1 and CDR2 from the germline V gene are SGHNT and YYREEE (reference sequence). The CDR3 is 12 residues long. With 2 bases removed from V and 5 bases from J, the gap between germline ends came to 8 bases. The DNA for the CDR3 is TGTGCCAGCAGCTTTTCCCCCCACGAGCAGTACTTC. Translation gives CASSFSPHEQYF. The whole variable domain, remainder taken from reference TRBV5-4 and TRBJ2-7, is ETGVTQSPTHLIKTRGQQVTLRCSSQSGHNTVSWYQQALGQGPQFIFQYYREEENGRGNFPPRFSGLQFPNYSSELNVNALELDDSALYLCASSFSPHEQYFGPGTRLTVT.

V gene TRBV7-2 combines with J gene TRBJ1-2, with TRBD1 as a possible D gene (5 bases). Germline V gene sequence: CDR1 SGHTA, CDR2 FQGNSA. The CDR3 loop spans 15 amino acids. The germline V and J ends were trimmed by 0 bases and 2 bases, with 10 bases remaining between them. As DNA, the CDR3 is TGTGCCAGCAGCTTAGCAGCAGGGAGCAACTATGGCTACACCTTC. Translation: CASSLAAGSNYGYTF.

The chain uses TRBV7-6 and TRBJ2-2, with no clear D. Germline V gene sequence: CDR1 SGHVS, CDR2 FNYEAQ. V gave up 2 bases and J gave up 3 bases, with 10 bases separating them. The CDR3 contains 15 residues. CDR3 DNA sequence: TGTGCCAGCAGCTTAAAGCCCAGAGACACCGGGGAGCTGTTTTTT. Amino acids: CASSLKPRDTGELFF.